These T cell receptor beta chains were read from a single sample in a study of T cell responses to AZD1222 COVID-19 vaccine. Assay used: immunoSEQ multiplex PCR; TCRdb lists only in-frame clones, some missing. Of tens of thousands of clones listed, around 84% are singletons. The sequences come from peripheral blood, collected on day 0 of AZD1222 vaccination. The receptors here all came from an adult in good health. CDR3s include the opening cysteine and the closing phenylalanine or tryptophan. The D gene is left open where the match is weak. The listing skips clone size in some rows; elsewhere it reads once, few, many or a size class.

>TRBJ2-2|TRBD1|.|TRBV19
CASRSWGTGDTGELFF
TGTGCCAGTAGATCCTGGGGGACAGGGGACACCGGGGAGCTGTTTTTT
>TRBJ2-5|.|.|TRBV5-1
CASSLSGTQETQYF
TGCGCCAGCAGCTTGAGCGGAACCCAAGAGACCCAGTACTTC
>TRBJ2-3|TRBD1|.|TRBV2
CASSGDRGISDTQYF
TGTGCCAGCAGCGGTGACAGGGGAATTTCAGATACGCAGTATTTT
>TRBJ1-5|.|.|TRBV6-5
CASSYSNRYQPQHF
TGTGCCAGCAGTTACTCTAACAGATATCAGCCCCAGCATTTT
>TRBJ2-7|.|.|TRBV6-1
CASSEYPQGTYEQYF
TGTGCCAGCAGTGAATATCCCCAGGGTACCTACGAGCAGTACTTC
>TRBJ2-1|.|.|TRBV4-3
CASSQYSSGPYNEQFF
TGCGCCAGCAGCCAATATTCAAGCGGGCCATACAATGAGCAGTTCTTC
>TRBJ2-1|.|.|TRBV6-5
CATLHSGGEQFF
TGTGCCACCCTTCACAGCGGAGGTGAGCAGTTCTTC
>TRBJ1-6|TRBD1|.|TRBV6-5
CASRRTGIGNSPLHF
TGTGCCAGCCGAAGGACAGGGATTGGTAATTCACCCCTCCACTTT
>TRBJ2-1|TRBD2|.|TRBV7-6
CASSLAILAGSYNEQFF
TGTGCCAGCAGCTTAGCGATACTAGCGGGATCCTACAATGAGCAGTTCTTC
>TRBJ2-3|TRBD2|.|TRBV27
CASSKNPGLAGDTQYF
TGTGCCAGCAGTAAAAACCCGGGACTAGCGGGGGATACGCAGTATTTT
>TRBJ1-2|.|.|TRBV4-3
CASSQVVSVLGNYGYTF
TGCGCCAGCAGCCAAGTGGTTTCCGTCTTAGGAAACTATGGCTACACCTTC
>TRBJ2-3|.|.|TRBV14
CASSPSLGSNTQYF
TGTGCCAGCAGCCCCTCTCTAGGCTCAAATACGCAGTATTTT
>TRBJ1-5|TRBD1|.|TRBV2
CASSYGQGHQPQHF
TGTGCCAGCAGCTATGGACAGGGCCATCAGCCCCAGCATTTT
>TRBJ1-5|.|.|TRBV19
CASSTGGGAGNQPQHF
TGTGCCAGTAGTACCGGGGGGGGCGCGGGCAATCAGCCCCAGCATTTT
>TRBJ2-1|TRBD1|.|TRBV6-4
CASSDQGTGSYNEQFF
TGTGCCAGCAGTGATCAGGGGACAGGGTCCTACAATGAGCAGTTCTTC
>TRBJ1-5|TRBD1|.|TRBV5-8
CASSLLQGAVQPQHF
TGTGCCAGCAGCTTGCTTCAGGGGGCCGTTCAGCCCCAGCATTTT
>TRBJ2-1|TRBD1|few|TRBV5-5
CASSTFPGQGSYNEQFF
TGTGCCAGCAGCACATTTCCGGGACAGGGATCCTACAATGAGCAGTTCTTC
>TRBJ2-1|TRBD2|.|TRBV7-9
CASSLTPSGTFNEQFF
TGTGCCAGCAGCTTAACCCCTAGCGGAACTTTCAATGAGCAGTTCTTC
>TRBJ2-7|TRBD1|.|TRBV6-5
CASSYRTGTGGHEQYF
TGTGCCAGCAGTTACCGAACCGGGACAGGGGGCCACGAGCAGTACTTC
>TRBJ2-3|.|.|TRBV11-3
CASSPRTPTSTDTQYF
TGTGCCAGCAGCCCCCGGACACCAACTAGCACAGATACGCAGTATTTT
>TRBJ1-3|.|.|TRBV7-3
CASSFGGTGNTIYF
TGTGCCAGCAGCTTTGGGGGCACTGGAAACACCATATATTTT
>TRBJ2-1|TRBD2|.|TRBV9
CASSGGLSNEQFF
TGTGCCAGCAGCGGGGGACTAAGCAATGAGCAGTTCTTC
>TRBJ2-6|.|.|TRBV30
CAWSAIGGANVLTF
TGTGCCTGGAGCGCCATCGGTGGGGCCAACGTCCTGACTTTC
>TRBJ1-3|.|.|TRBV15
CATSRSGTTGNTIYF
TGTGCCACCAGCAGATCCGGGACAACTGGAAACACCATATATTTT
>TRBJ2-7|.|.|TRBV11-1
CASSLTQGLNYEQYF
TGTGCCAGCAGCTTGACACAGGGTTTAAACTACGAGCAGTACTTC
>TRBJ2-7|TRBD2|few|TRBV5-6
CASSYISGRGYEQYF
TGTGCCAGCAGCTATATTAGCGGGAGAGGTTACGAGCAGTACTTC
>TRBJ2-1|.|.|TRBV7-8
CASTRGGGTYNEQFF
TGTGCCAGCACCAGAGGAGGGGGAACCTACAATGAGCAGTTCTTC
>TRBJ2-3|.|.|TRBV5-6
CASSLLLGLTDTQYF
TGTGCCAGCAGCTTGCTATTGGGGTTGACAGATACGCAGTATTTT
>TRBJ2-7|.|.|TRBV28
CASSPPEGYEQYF
TGTGCCAGCAGTCCCCCCGAGGGCTACGAGCAGTACTTC
>TRBJ1-2|TRBD1|.|TRBV29-1
CSKDQGTVRPIQGNYGYTF
TGCAGCAAGGATCAGGGGACAGTCAGGCCCATACAGGGCAACTATGGCTACACCTTC
>TRBJ1-4|.|.|TRBV15
CATSRDRSGDEKLFF
TGTGCCACCAGCAGAGATAGGTCCGGAGATGAAAAACTGTTTTTT
>TRBJ1-3|.|.|TRBV6-6
CASSSLSGNTIYF
TGTGCCAGCAGTTCCTTATCTGGAAACACCATATATTTT
>TRBJ2-2|TRBD1|.|TRBV5-1
CASGQGDTGELFF
TGCGCCAGCGGACAGGGCGACACCGGGGAGCTGTTTTTT
>TRBJ1-1|TRBD1|.|TRBV19
CASSKDRGTEAFF
TGTGCCAGTAGTAAGGACAGGGGAACTGAAGCTTTCTTT
>TRBJ1-2|TRBD1|.|TRBV5-5
CASSFRAGTGVNYGYTF
TGTGCCAGCAGCTTTCGGGCAGGGACAGGGGTAAACTATGGCTACACCTTC
>TRBJ1-3|.|.|TRBV6-6
CASSFDSDTGNTIYF
TGTGCCAGCAGTTTCGACAGTGATACTGGAAACACCATATATTTT
>TRBJ1-5|.|.|TRBV19
CASSIRAGGNQPQHF
TGTGCCAGTAGTATTAGGGCAGGGGGCAATCAGCCCCAGCATTTT
>TRBJ2-7|TRBD2|.|TRBV7-9
CASSSLAGYAHEQYF
TGTGCCAGCAGCTCACTAGCGGGATACGCCCACGAGCAGTACTTC
>TRBJ1-6|.|.|TRBV7-9
CASSLGGGPNSPLHF
TGTGCCAGCAGCTTAGGTGGAGGGCCTAATTCACCCCTCCACTTT
>TRBJ1-3|.|.|TRBV5-1
CASSNDRSYGNTIYF
TGCGCCAGCAGCAACGACAGGTCTTATGGAAACACCATATATTTT
>TRBJ2-5|.|.|TRBV5-1
CASSTSLGQETQYF
TGCGCCAGCAGCACGAGCCTCGGCCAAGAGACCCAGTACTTC
>TRBJ2-7|TRBD2|.|TRBV6-6
CASSSSGRDTPYEQYF
TGTGCCAGCAGTTCTAGCGGGAGGGATACCCCCTACGAGCAGTACTTC
>TRBJ2-7|.|.|TRBV19
CASSRQVQGINEQYF
TGTGCCAGTAGTCGCCAGGTACAGGGTATCAACGAGCAGTACTTC
>TRBJ1-1|TRBD1|.|TRBV3-1/TRBV3-2
CASSQGGTGLPEAFF
TGTGCCAGCAGCCAAGGTGGGACAGGGTTGCCTGAAGCTTTCTTT
>TRBJ2-7|.|many|TRBV7-9
CASSSVFGATSYEQYF
TGTGCCAGCAGCTCGGTCTTCGGGGCAACCTCCTACGAGCAGTACTTC
>TRBJ1-1|TRBD1|.|TRBV29-1
CSARQGDMNTEAFF
TGCAGCGCCCGACAGGGGGACATGAACACTGAAGCTTTCTTT
>TRBJ1-2|TRBD1|.|TRBV6-2/TRBV6-3
CASSWGQPGAERGTF
TGTGCCAGCAGTTGGGGACAGCCCGGTGCCGAGCGTGGGACCTTC
>TRBJ2-7|.|.|TRBV2
CASSHRVIVGEQYF
TGTGCCAGCAGCCACAGGGTGATCGTTGGCGAGCAGTACTTC
>TRBJ1-1|TRBD1|once|TRBV7-3
CASSSPGQEAFF
TGTGCCAGCAGCTCGCCGGGACAGGAAGCTTTCTTT
>TRBJ1-3|.|.|TRBV6-5
CASSYGDVSGNTIYF
TGTGCCAGCAGTTACGGTGACGTATCTGGAAACACCATATATTTT